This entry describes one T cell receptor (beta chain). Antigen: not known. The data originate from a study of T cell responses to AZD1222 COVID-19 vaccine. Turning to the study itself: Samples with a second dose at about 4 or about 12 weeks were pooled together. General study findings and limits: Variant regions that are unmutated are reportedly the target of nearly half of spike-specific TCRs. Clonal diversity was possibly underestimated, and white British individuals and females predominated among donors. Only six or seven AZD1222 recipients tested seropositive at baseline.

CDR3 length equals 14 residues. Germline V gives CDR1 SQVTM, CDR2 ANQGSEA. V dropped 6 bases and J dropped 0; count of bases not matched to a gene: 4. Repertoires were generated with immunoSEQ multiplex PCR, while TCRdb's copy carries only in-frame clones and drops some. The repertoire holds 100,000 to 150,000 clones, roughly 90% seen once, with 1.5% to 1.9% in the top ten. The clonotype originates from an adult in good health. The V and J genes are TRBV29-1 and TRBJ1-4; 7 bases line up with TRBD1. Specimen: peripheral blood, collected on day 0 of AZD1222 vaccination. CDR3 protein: CSVLDRATNEKLFF. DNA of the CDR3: TGCAGCGTCCTTGACAGGGCAACTAATGAAAAACTGTTTTTT.